Sequencing of this TCR beta chain was carried out in a study of cytomegalovirus exposure and HLA in healthy donors. Study-level information: Previous work identified around 120 million unique TCR beta sequences from some 170 million T cells.

Vbeta (60) and Jbeta (13) primers were used in the PCR. TCRdb keeps only in-frame clones here, not all; method: immunoSEQ multiplex PCR. The sample yields 150,000 or so clones, about three quarters seen once. Per germline, CDR1 MNHNS and CDR2 SASEGT. The CDR3 is made up of 17 amino acids. With 2 bases removed from V and 0 bases from J, the gap between germline ends came to 16 bases. The rearrangement joins TRBV6-1 to TRBJ1-1; D unclear. This sequence was found in a woman aged 40-49 years in good health and CMV-seronegative. Input material: PBMCs. The CDR3 protein is CASSEQEWRILNTEAFF. In nucleotides, the CDR3 is TGTGCCAGCAGTGAACAGGAGTGGAGGATTTTGAACACTGAAGCTTTCTTT.